This T cell receptor (beta chain) appears in the sequencing data of a study of blood T cell repertoires in COVID-19. As for the study in general: The United States, Italy and Spain supplied acute and convalescent COVID-19 samples. Sources were T cells, B-cell-depleted T cells, or PBMCs; the material itself was cDNA or gDNA.

Per the original data handling: Nucleated cell number was recorded as an estimate derived from reference gene primer amplification. TCRdb keeps only in-frame clones here, not all; method: immunoSEQ multiplex PCR. The DNA gave D and trimming, while V, J and clone size come from that table. The data show about 230,000 clones, just under 90% seen once. The CDR3 has 11 amino acids. Germline values: CDR1 SQVTM, CDR2 ANQGSEA. The V end lost 7 bases, the J end lost 7 bases, and 13 bases lay between the germline ends. Seattle patient enrollment occurred during active infection, with longitudinal follow-up thereafter.

Sample: peripheral blood. The chain is built from TRBV29-1 and TRBJ1-2, with D maybe TRBD1 (6 bases). This TCR was sampled from a young man with COVID-19, enrolled during active disease. CDR3 DNA: TGCAGCGCCCTGGGAGGGGGTGGCTACACCTTC. Encoded protein: CSALGGGGYTF.